This T cell receptor beta chain was identified in a study of blood T cell repertoires in COVID-19. About the study: Samples representing acute and convalescent COVID-19 were sourced from the United States, Italy and Spain.

Per the study methods: Estimates of nucleated cell counts were drawn from the amplification of reference gene primers. The table came from immunoSEQ multiplex PCR; TCRdb's copy has only in-frame clones and leaves some out. That table supplies the V and J calls and clone size; D and trimming were determined from the DNA. The sample shows some 130,000 clones, around 88% of them seen only once. V dropped 3 bases and J dropped 1 base, with 9 bases sitting between them. The germline V gene encodes CDR1 SGHNT and CDR2 YYREEE (reference sequence). The CDR3 length is 14 residues. The source material was peripheral blood. The chain uses TRBV5-4 and TRBJ2-3; D remains ambiguous. This clonotype originated in a man over 45 with acute or convalescent COVID-19. CDR3: CASSSPERTDTQYF. The CDR3 DNA is TGTGCCAGCAGCTCCCCCGAGCGCACAGATACGCAGTATTTT. Combining the CDR3 with reference TRBV5-4 and TRBJ2-3 gives the whole variable domain ETGVTQSPTHLIKTRGQQVTLRCSSQSGHNTVSWYQQALGQGPQFIFQYYREEENGRGNFPPRFSGLQFPNYSSELNVNALELDDSALYLCASSSPERTDTQYFGPGTRLTVL.